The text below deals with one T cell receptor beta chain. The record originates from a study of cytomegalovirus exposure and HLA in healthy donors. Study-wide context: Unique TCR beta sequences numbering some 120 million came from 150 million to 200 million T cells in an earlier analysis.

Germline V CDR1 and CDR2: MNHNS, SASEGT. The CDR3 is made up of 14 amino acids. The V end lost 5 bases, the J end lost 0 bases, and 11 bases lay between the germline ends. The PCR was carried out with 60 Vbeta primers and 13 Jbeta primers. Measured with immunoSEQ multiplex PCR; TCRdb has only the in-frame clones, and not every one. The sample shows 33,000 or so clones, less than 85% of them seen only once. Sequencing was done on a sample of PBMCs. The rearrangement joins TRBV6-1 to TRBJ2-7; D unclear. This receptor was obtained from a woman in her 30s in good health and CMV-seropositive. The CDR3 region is CASSLDWSSYEQYF. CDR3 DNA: TGTGCCAGCAGTCTAGATTGGAGCTCCTACGAGCAGTACTTC.